This record covers a single T cell receptor (beta chain). Its cognate antigen is unknown. TCRdb keeps only in-frame clones here, not all; method: immunoSEQ multiplex PCR. The repertoire holds about 17,000 clones, with 75% to 80% as singletons. V gave up 5 bases and J gave up 3 bases, with 14 bases separating them. The CDR3 loop spans 15 amino acids. The germline V gene has CDR1 SGHVS and CDR2 FQNEAQ. The data stem from a study of T cells after posttransplantation cyclophosphamide. Whole-study findings and limits: After PTCy, TRB diversity resembled that of CNI/methotrexate controls. Later post-transplant blood repertoires were often dominated by donor CD8+ memory clones. TRB overlap between skin or GI tissue T cells and blood was limited.

Cyclophosphamide on days +3 and +4 followed busulfan-fludarabine conditioning and a marrow graft. This chain connects TRBV7-8 to TRBJ2-1; D may be TRBD1 (5 bases). The sequencing used CD8+ T cells sorted from PBMCs, collected approximately 1,900 days after a stem cell transplant with posttransplant cyclophosphamide. This TCR came from a female patient in her forties or fifties who received an allogeneic stem cell transplant from a related donor, was CMV-positive, and had no GVHD. The T cells may partly be graft donor cells. The CDR3 region is CASSPVRDFYNEQFF. CDR3 nucleotides: TGTGCCAGCAGCCCAGTCAGGGATTTCTACAATGAGCAGTTCTTC.